The 25 T cell receptor beta chains in this list originate from one sample, sequenced in a study of cytomegalovirus exposure and HLA in healthy donors (dated by TCRdb to the late 2010s). Libraries were constructed by the immunoSEQ multiplex PCR assay. The multiplex PCR relied on a mix of 60 forward primers for TCR Vbeta segments and 13 reverse primers for TCR Jbeta segments. TCRdb carries this immuneACCESS record with in-frame sequences only. Its versions omit some clonotypes, under half of them owing to an unresolved V gene in the studies checked, with the rest unexplained. For this sample the table gives about 190,000 clones, of which about 80% were detected only once. Roughly 14% of the sample goes to the ten largest clones. Sequencing was carried out using PBMCs. Receptors were obtained from a woman aged 25 to 39 in good health and CMV-seropositive.

In this sample, this clone turned up a few times. The chain uses TRBV5-1 and TRBJ1-1; D remains unclear. This CDR3 region has 14 residues. V lost 4 bases to trimming and J lost 0 bases, with 10 bases between them. CDR1 is SGHRS and CDR2 is YFSETQ in the germline V gene. The DNA of the CDR3 is TGCGCCAGCAGCAAAACAGAGTTGAACACTGAAGCTTTCTTT. This encodes CASSKTELNTEAFF.

CDR3 in amino acids: CASSPRTNEQFF. The CDR3 nucleotides are TGTGCCAGCAGCCCAAGAACTAATGAGCAGTTCTTC. The chain combines TRBV7-8 with TRBJ2-1, with unresolved D. Trimming removed 5 bases at V and 7 bases at J, with 9 bases between. This CDR3 has 12 residues. Germline values: CDR1 SGHVS, CDR2 FQNEAQ.

In this sample, this clone turned up a few times. The chain links TRBV28 to TRBJ2-5; TRBD2 is a possible D gene (6 bases). From germline, CDR1 is MDHEN and CDR2 SYDVKM. This CDR3 region has 13 residues. V was clipped by 3 bases and J by 4 bases, with 9 bases between them. CDR3 in amino acids: CASSFAGRETQYF. In DNA form, the CDR3 reads TGTGCCAGCAGTTTTGCGGGGCGAGAGACCCAGTACTTC.

The chain joins TRBV7-2 to TRBJ2-3, with 8 bases fitting TRBD2. V lost 5 bases and J lost 1; bases outside the gene matches: 11. Germline lookup yields CDR1 SGHTA and CDR2 FQGNSA. The CDR3 has 17 residues. As DNA, the CDR3 is TGTGCCAGCAGCACAAGGACTAGCTCCCTGGGCACAGATACGCAGTATTTT. Its protein product is CASSTRTSSLGTDTQYF.

The rearrangement joins TRBV28 to TRBJ1-4; maybe TRBD1 (5 bases). Trimming took off 3 bases at V and 10 bases at J, with 6 bases between the two ends. The CDR3 length is 11 residues. Per the germline V gene, CDR1 is MDHEN and CDR2 is SYDVKM. The chain's CDR3 is CASSFRGKLFF. The CDR3 coding sequence is TGTGCCAGCAGTTTTAGGGGAAAACTGTTTTTT.

This chain connects TRBV2 to TRBJ2-3; D not resolved. Between the trimmed V and J ends, which lost 1 base and 6 bases, there was a span of 11 bases. This CDR3 is built from 14 residues. Germline CDR1 SNHLY, CDR2 FYNNEI. The CDR3 reads CASSEDLVGDTQYF. The CDR3 DNA reads TGTGCCAGCAGTGAAGACCTAGTTGGGGATACGCAGTATTTT.

This chain joins TRBV7-9 and TRBJ2-5; 11 bases match TRBD1. The germline CDR1 and CDR2 sequences are SEHNR and FQNEAQ (reference sequence). Trimming cost V 1 base and J 5 bases; bases outside gene matches: 3. This CDR3 contains 15 residues. CDR3 DNA: TGTGCCAGCAGCTTAGGGACAGGGGGCCGGGAGACCCAGTACTTC. It encodes CASSLGTGGRETQYF.

The DNA of the CDR3 is TGTGCCAGCAGACCCACTAGCGGGAGCTACAATGAGCAGTTCTTC. This encodes CASRPTSGSYNEQFF. The rearrangement joins TRBV2 to TRBJ2-1; TRBD2 agrees at 11 bases. The V and J ends lost 6 bases and 3 bases, in that order; junction bases with no gene match: 4. This CDR3 region has 15 residues. Germline V gene data show CDR1 as SNHLY and CDR2 as FYNNEI.

V and J are TRBV4-3 and TRBJ2-1; 11 nucleotides line up with TRBD2. The CDR3 is made up of 16 amino acids. In germline, CDR1 is LGHNA, CDR2 YSLEER. The V gene end was trimmed by 2 bases and the J gene end by 3 bases; junction bases not matched to a gene: 3. The CDR3 reads CASSQTLAGDYNEQFF. The CDR3 region has the DNA TGCGCCAGCAGCCAAACACTAGCGGGAGACTACAATGAGCAGTTCTTC.

V is TRBV21-1 and J is TRBJ1-2; no DNA check was done on the table's D call, TRBD1. TRBV21-1 has pseudogene status. The CDR3 runs to 10 residues. The CDR3 sequence: CASNRDYYTF. In DNA form, the CDR3 reads TGTGCCAGCAACAGGGATTACTACACCTTC.

CDR3 nucleotide sequence: TGTGCCAGCAGTTTTGCAGGGGACAATCAGCCCCAGCATTTT. It encodes CASSFAGDNQPQHF. This chain uses TRBV28 with TRBJ1-5, with a possible D match to TRBD1 (6 bases). This CDR3 region has 14 residues. Germline values: CDR1 MDHEN, CDR2 SYDVKM. V was pared by 3 bases and J by 3 bases, with 9 bases between.

The rearrangement links TRBV10-3 to TRBJ1-2; tentative D call: TRBD1 (5 bases). CDR3 size: 15 residues. The germline V and J ends were trimmed by 2 bases and 3 bases, with 13 bases remaining between them. Germline V CDR1 and CDR2: ENHRY, SYGVKD. The CDR3 protein is CAISEGARNHYGYTF. For the CDR3, the DNA is TGTGCCATCAGTGAGGGGGCCAGGAATCACTATGGCTACACCTTC.

The chain joins TRBV5-1 to TRBJ2-3, with TRBD1 matching 7 bases. Per germline, CDR1 SGHRS and CDR2 YFSETQ. The length of the CDR3 is 14 residues. Trimming at V came to 5 bases and at J to 2 bases, leaving 5 bases not matched to a gene. This CDR3 is CASREGTATDTQYF. CDR3 sequence (DNA): TGCGCCAGCAGAGAAGGGACAGCCACAGATACGCAGTATTTT.

The V call is TRBV27, the J call TRBJ2-1, with D perhaps matching TRBD1 (8 bases). This CDR3 region has 15 residues. Germline-derived CDR1 and CDR2 are MNHEY and SMNVEV (reference sequence). Trimming cost V 7 bases and J 4 bases, with 17 bases left between them. The CDR3 nucleotides read TGTGCCAGCACCCTACAGGGGGGAGGGTACAATGAGCAGTTCTTC. It codes for CASTLQGGGYNEQFF.

The V gene is TRBV7-8, the J gene TRBJ2-7; possible D gene TRBD2, 6 bases. The V gene lost 2 bases and the J gene lost 0 bases, with 17 bases spanning the gap. CDR3 length equals 17 residues. CDR1 SGHVS and CDR2 FQNEAQ come from the germline V gene. The DNA of the CDR3 is TGTGCCAGCAGCTTAACGGTCGGGGGAGAAAGCTCCTACGAGCAGTACTTC. Translation: CASSLTVGGESSYEQYF.

The genes are TRBV30 and TRBJ1-1, with unresolved D. Per germline, CDR1 GTSNPN and CDR2 SVGIG (reference sequence). The germline V and J ends were trimmed by 4 bases and 3 bases, with 15 bases remaining between them. The CDR3 spans 14 residues. The CDR3 DNA is TGTGCCTGGAAAAGAAAAGGGCGGGACACTGAAGCTTTCTTT. Its translation is CAWKRKGRDTEAFF.

This clone was detected only a few times. The chain joins TRBV27 to TRBJ1-4, with no clear D. Trimming removed 5 bases at V and 0 bases at J, with 13 bases between. The CDR3 loop spans 16 amino acids. The germline V gene encodes CDR1 MNHEY and CDR2 SMNVEV (reference sequence). CDR3 coding DNA: TGTGCCAGCAGTCGATCGGGAGAAGCAACTAATGAAAAACTGTTTTTT. This sequence encodes CASSRSGEATNEKLFF.

The chain uses TRBV11-2 and TRBJ2-1, with TRBD2 identical over 14 bases. The germline gives CDR1 SGHAT, CDR2 FQNNGV. V lost 4 bases to trimming and J lost 6 bases; unmatched junction nucleotides: 2. CDR3 length equals 15 residues. The CDR3 DNA reads TGTGCCAGCAGCTGGACTAGCGGGGGGCCCAATGAGCAGTTCTTC. As protein: CASSWTSGGPNEQFF.

The rearrangement links TRBV6-1 to TRBJ2-3, with TRBD1 matching over 8 bases. The V and J ends lost 9 bases and 2 bases, in that order; junction bases with no gene match: 10. This CDR3 is built from 15 residues. Looked up from germline, CDR1 is MNHNS and CDR2 is SASEGT. The CDR3 reads CASEKGDRITDTQYF. The CDR3, as DNA: TGTGCCAGTGAAAAGGGGGACAGGATCACAGATACGCAGTATTTT.

Here the CDR3 reads CASSHTRNRGLSEQFF. DNA of the CDR3: TGTGCCAGCAGTCACACTAGAAACAGGGGGCTAAGTGAGCAGTTCTTC. This rearrangement joins TRBV7-9 to TRBJ2-1; 9 bases map to TRBD1. After removal of 6 bases from V and 9 bases from J, the junction contained 15 bases not matched to a gene. Per the germline V gene, CDR1 is SEHNR and CDR2 is FQNEAQ (reference sequence). This CDR3 has 16 residues.

The chain recombines TRBV4-1 with TRBJ2-2; 10 bases are shared with TRBD2. After removal of 0 bases from V and 3 bases from J, the junction contained 13 bases not matched to a gene. Germline loops: CDR1 MGHRA, CDR2 YSYEKL. This CDR3 contains 20 residues. The CDR3 DNA is TGCGCCAGCAGCCAAGATTCATATGGAGCGGGGGGGCCCGACACCGGGGAGCTGTTTTTT. It yields the protein CASSQDSYGAGGPDTGELFF.

The chain carries TRBV28 and TRBJ2-1, with 11 bases that match TRBD2. Looked up from germline, CDR1 is MDHEN and CDR2 is SYDVKM. J was trimmed by 6 bases and V by 6 bases; bases with no gene match: 7. The CDR3 is 15 residues long. CDR3 nucleotides: TGTGCCAGCAGCATAGCGGGAGGGCCGGGCAATGAGCAGTTCTTC. This sequence encodes CASSIAGGPGNEQFF.

As regards this clone: One junction end disagrees with the germline gene, perhaps due to a read error. The J gene is TRBJ1-2, the V gene TRBV15; D not resolved. Per the germline V gene, CDR1 is LNHNV and CDR2 is YYDKDF (reference sequence). The CDR3 has 12 amino acids. CDR3 nucleotide sequence: TGTGCCACCAGCGGCATTAATACGGGATCCAACTTC. Its translation: CATSGINTGSNF.

The gene calls are TRBV7-3 and TRBJ1-1, with D possibly being TRBD1 (5 bases). The CDR3 totals 13 residues. The germline V and J ends were trimmed by 2 bases and 4 bases, with 8 bases remaining between them. Germline V gene lookup returns CDR1 SGHTA and CDR2 FQGTGA. The CDR3 bases are TGTGCCAGCAGCTTATTGGGGGGCACTGAAGCTTTCTTT. Protein product: CASSLLGGTEAFF.

The table lists this clone with a few counts. J is TRBJ2-1 and V is TRBV13; D possibly corresponds to TRBD1 (5 bases). The germline V gene has CDR1 PRHDT and CDR2 FYEKMQ (reference sequence). The CDR3 runs 14 residues. With 1 base removed from V and 5 bases from J, the gap between germline ends came to 9 bases. CDR3 sequence reads: CASSLVQGNNEQFF. CDR3 DNA: TGTGCCAGCAGCTTAGTTCAGGGCAACAATGAGCAGTTCTTC.